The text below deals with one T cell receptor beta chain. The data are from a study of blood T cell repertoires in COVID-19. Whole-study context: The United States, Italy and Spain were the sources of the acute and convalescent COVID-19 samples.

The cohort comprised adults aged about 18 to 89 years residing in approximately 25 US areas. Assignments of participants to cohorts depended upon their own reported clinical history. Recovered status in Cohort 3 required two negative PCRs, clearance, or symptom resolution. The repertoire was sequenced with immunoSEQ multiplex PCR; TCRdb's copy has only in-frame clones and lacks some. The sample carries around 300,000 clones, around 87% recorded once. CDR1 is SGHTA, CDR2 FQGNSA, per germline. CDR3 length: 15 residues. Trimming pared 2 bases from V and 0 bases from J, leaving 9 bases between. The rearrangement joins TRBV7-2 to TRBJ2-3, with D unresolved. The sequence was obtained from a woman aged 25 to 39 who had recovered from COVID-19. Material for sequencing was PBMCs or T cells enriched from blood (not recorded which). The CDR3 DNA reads TGTGCCAGCAGCTTAAATAAGCGCAGCACAGATACGCAGTATTTT. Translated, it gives CASSLNKRSTDTQYF.